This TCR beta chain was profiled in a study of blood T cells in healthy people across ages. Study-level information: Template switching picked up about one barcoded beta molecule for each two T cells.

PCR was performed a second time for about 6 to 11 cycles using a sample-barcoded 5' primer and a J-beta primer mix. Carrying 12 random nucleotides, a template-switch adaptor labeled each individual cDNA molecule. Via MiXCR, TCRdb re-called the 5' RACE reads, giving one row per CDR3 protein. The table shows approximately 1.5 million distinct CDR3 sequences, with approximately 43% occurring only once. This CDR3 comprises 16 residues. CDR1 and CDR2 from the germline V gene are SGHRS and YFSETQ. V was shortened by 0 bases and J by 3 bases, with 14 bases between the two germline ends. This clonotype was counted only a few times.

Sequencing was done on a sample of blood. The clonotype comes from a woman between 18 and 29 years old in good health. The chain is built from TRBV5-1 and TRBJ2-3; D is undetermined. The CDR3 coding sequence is TGCGCCAGCAGCTTGGCCGGCCCGTTGTTGACAGATACGCAGTATTTT. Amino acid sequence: CASSLAGPLLTDTQYF.